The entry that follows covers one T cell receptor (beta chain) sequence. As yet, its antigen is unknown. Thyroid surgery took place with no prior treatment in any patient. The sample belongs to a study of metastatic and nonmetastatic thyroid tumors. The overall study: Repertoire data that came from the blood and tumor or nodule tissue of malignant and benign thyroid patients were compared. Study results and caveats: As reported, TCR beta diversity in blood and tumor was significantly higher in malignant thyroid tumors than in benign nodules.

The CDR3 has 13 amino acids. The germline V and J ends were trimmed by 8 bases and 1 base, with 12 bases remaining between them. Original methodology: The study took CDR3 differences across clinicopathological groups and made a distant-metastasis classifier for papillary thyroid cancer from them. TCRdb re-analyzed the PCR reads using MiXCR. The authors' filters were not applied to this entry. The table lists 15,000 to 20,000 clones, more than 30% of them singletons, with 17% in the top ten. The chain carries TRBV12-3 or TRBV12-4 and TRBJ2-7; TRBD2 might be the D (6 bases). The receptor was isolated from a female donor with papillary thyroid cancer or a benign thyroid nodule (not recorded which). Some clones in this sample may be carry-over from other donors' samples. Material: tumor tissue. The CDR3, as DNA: TGTGCCAGCGGGTTGGGGGGTTCCTACGAGCAGTACTTC. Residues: CASGLGGSYEQYF.